Below, 27 T cell receptor beta chains from the same sample are listed, as sequenced in a study of T-cell memory formation after mild COVID-19. From the 5' RACE reads, TCRdb called clonotypes with MiXCR, one entry per CDR3 protein. The profile covers about 310,000 distinct CDR3 sequences, with approximately 19% appearing a single time and around 21% taken by the ten largest. The specimen was PBMCs or a T cell subset sorted from them (not recorded which). Source of these receptors: a man between 18 and 29 years old who had mild COVID-19 (a few samples of this study predate the infection). Cell type and time point are not known.

The chain joins TRBV7-9 to TRBJ1-4, with a tentative D call TRBD1 (5 bases). The CDR3 runs 14 residues. Germline CDR1 and CDR2: SEHNR and FQNEAQ (reference sequence). V lost 5 bases and J lost 5, with 12 bases in between. The CDR3 DNA reads TGTGCCAGCAGCCCGGGACCGAACAATGAAAAACTGTTTTTT. Protein: CASSPGPNNEKLFF. The whole variable domain, filled in from reference TRBV7-9 and TRBJ1-4, reads DTGVSQNPRHKITKRGQNVTFRCDPISEHNRLYWYRQTLGQGPEFLTYFQNEAQLEKSRLLSDRFSAERPKGSFSTLEIQRTEQGDSAMYLCASSPGPNNEKLFFGSGTQLSVL.

V gene TRBV7-9 combines with J gene TRBJ2-5; 9 bases fit TRBD1. The germline V gene has CDR1 SEHNR and CDR2 FQNEAQ (reference sequence). The junction had 6 bases not matched to a gene; V was cut back by 6 bases and J by 4 bases. This CDR3 comprises 14 residues. CDR3 protein: CASRKDRGPETQYF. DNA of the CDR3: TGTGCCAGCAGGAAGGACAGGGGTCCAGAGACCCAGTACTTC.

This clonotype was counted a few times. The chain employs TRBV5-1 and TRBJ2-2; 8 bases line up with TRBD2. This CDR3 spans 15 amino acids. Trimming removed 0 bases from V and 4 bases from J; junction bases left unmatched: 2. Germline V gene data show CDR1 as SGHRS and CDR2 as YFSETQ. This chain's CDR3 is CASSLEGLGTGELFF. Here the CDR3 DNA reads TGCGCCAGCAGCTTGGAGGGACTAGGCACCGGGGAGCTGTTTTTT. Looking up the rest from reference TRBV5-1 and TRBJ2-2 gives the full variable domain: KAGVTQTPRYLIKTRGQQVTLSCSPISGHRSVSWYQQTPGQGLQFLFEYFSETQRNKGNFPGRFSGRQFSNSRSEMNVSTLELGDSALYLCASSLEGLGTGELFFGEGSRLTVL.

The CDR3 nucleotides are TGTGCCAGCAGCCCCCCGGACAGAGCCCACGAGCAGTACGTC. Translating it yields CASSPPDRAHEQYV. The V and J genes are TRBV7-9 and TRBJ2-7; weak D call: TRBD1 (6 bases). The CDR3 length is 14 residues. CDR1 SEHNR and CDR2 FQNEAQ come from the germline V gene (reference sequence). V lost 5 bases to trimming and J lost 5 bases, with 16 bases between them.

This clonotype was recorded only once. The V and J genes are TRBV4-1 and TRBJ1-5; D uncertain. The CDR3 has 17 residues. V was pared by 0 bases and J by 2 bases, with 14 bases between. The germline gives CDR1 MGHRA, CDR2 YSYEKL. The CDR3 sequence is CASSQDRPKGRNQPQHF. CDR3 bases: TGCGCCAGCAGCCAAGATAGGCCTAAAGGACGCAATCAGCCCCAGCATTTT.

This clonotype occurred a few times. The chain combines TRBV7-9 with TRBJ1-1; D unclear. Trimming left V 5 bases short and J 5 bases short, with 18 bases between. CDR1 is SEHNR and CDR2 is FQNEAQ in the germline V gene (reference sequence). CDR3 size: 15 residues. The CDR3 DNA reads TGTGCCAGCAGCACCCGAGGAACCACGAGGACTGAAGCTTTCTTT. As protein: CASSTRGTTRTEAFF.

This clonotype was found many times. This chain joins TRBV5-1 and TRBJ1-5; D gene uncertain. The CDR3 length is 14 residues. V lost 1 base and J lost 7, with 12 bases in between. Germline V gene data show CDR1 as SGHRS and CDR2 as YFSETQ. CDR3 coding DNA: TGCGCCAGCAGCTTGTACGGTGGTCAGCAGCCCCAGCATTTT. Protein: CASSLYGGQQPQHF.

In its sample, this clonotype was seen a few times. This chain connects TRBV5-1 to TRBJ1-3, with D perhaps TRBD1 (5 bases). Trimming shortened V by 1 base and J by 4 bases, and 15 bases separated the two germline ends. This CDR3 comprises 16 residues. Germline CDR1 is SGHRS and CDR2 is YFSETQ. In DNA form, the CDR3 reads TGCGCCAGCAGCTTGCAGGGACCTATAACCGGAAACACCATATATTTT. Encoded protein: CASSLQGPITGNTIYF.

This clonotype has more than one count but fewer than ten. V and J are TRBV6-5 and TRBJ1-1, with 8 bases that match TRBD1. From germline, CDR1 is MNHEY and CDR2 SVGAGI. With V trimmed by 6 bases and J by 1 base, 7 bases remained unmatched. This CDR3 comprises 15 residues. The CDR3 protein is CASSTSGTGNTEAFF. Here the CDR3 DNA reads TGTGCCAGCAGCACCTCCGGGACAGGGAACACTGAAGCTTTCTTT.

This clonotype was seen only a few times. The chain recombines TRBV12-3 or TRBV12-4 with TRBJ1-1, with D uncertain. CDR3 length: 12 amino acids. V was clipped by 6 bases and J by 4 bases, with 9 bases between them. Here the CDR3 reads CASSLLSTEAFF. As DNA, the CDR3 is TGTGCCAGCAGCCTTTTGAGCACTGAAGCTTTCTTT.

The V call is TRBV10-3, the J call TRBJ2-5; D is unclear. Trimming removed 0 bases from V and 5 bases from J, with 10 bases in between. Looked up from germline, CDR1 is ENHRY and CDR2 is SYGVKD. CDR3 size: 14 residues. CDR3 loop: CAISESIGVETQYF. CDR3 DNA sequence: TGTGCCATCAGTGAGTCGATTGGGGTGGAGACCCAGTACTTC.

The V and J genes are TRBV12-3 or TRBV12-4 and TRBJ2-2, with a possible D match to TRBD2 (5 bases). This CDR3 is built from 12 residues. Trimming took off 4 bases at V and 9 bases at J, with 9 bases between the two ends. CDR3 bases: TGTGCCAGCAGTTCGGACTTTCGGGAGCTGTTTTTT. Translated: CASSSDFRELFF.

The J gene is TRBJ2-3, the V gene TRBV7-3; 9 bases map to TRBD2. CDR3 size: 15 residues. The junction had 6 bases not matched to a gene; V was cut back by 6 bases and J by 2 bases. Per the germline V gene, CDR1 is SGHTA and CDR2 is FQGTGA. The CDR3 spells CASSPAGGTTDTQYF. Here the CDR3 DNA reads TGTGCCAGCAGTCCCGCGGGGGGGACCACAGATACGCAGTATTTT.

The table lists this clonotype with a count of one. The chain couples TRBV6-1 to TRBJ2-3; 7 bases map to TRBD2. With V trimmed by 7 bases and J by 6 bases, 16 bases remained unmatched. This CDR3 comprises 16 residues. CDR1 is MNHNS, CDR2 SASEGT, per germline. The CDR3 nucleotides read TGTGCCAGCATCCGGGGGGTGTATCCACACACCGATACGCAGTATTTT. It translates to CASIRGVYPHTDTQYF.

This clonotype has only a few counts. The rearrangement links TRBV5-1 to TRBJ2-1; TRBD1 matches 11 bases. The CDR3 loop spans 15 amino acids. The trim removed 4 bases at V and 9 bases at J, leaving 9 bases unmatched. CDR1 and CDR2 (germline): SGHRS, YFSETQ. Here the CDR3 DNA reads TGCGCCAGCAGCCCCGGGACAGGGGGAATGGTTGAGCAGTTCTTC. This sequence encodes CASSPGTGGMVEQFF.

This clonotype was recorded at least ten times. J is TRBJ1-1 and V is TRBV27, with a weak D call TRBD1 (6 bases). The germline CDR1 and CDR2 sequences are MNHEY and SMNVEV (reference sequence). Trimming removed 2 bases at V and 0 bases at J, with 10 bases between. The CDR3 runs to 15 residues. The CDR3 loop reads CASSLTGQLNTEAFF. DNA for the CDR3: TGTGCCAGCAGTTTAACCGGACAGCTGAACACTGAAGCTTTCTTT.

This chain joins TRBV11-3 and TRBJ2-1, with 7 positions matching TRBD2. The CDR3 has 18 amino acids. Germline V gives CDR1 SGHNT, CDR2 YENEEA. The ends lost 2 bases at V and 4 bases at J; junction bases unmatched: 14. The CDR3 coding sequence is TGTGCCAGCAGCTTACGAGGGCCCGGGGCTAGCGGTTACAATGAGCAGTTCTTC. Translation gives CASSLRGPGASGYNEQFF. Looking up the rest from reference TRBV11-3 and TRBJ2-1 gives the full variable domain: EAGVVQSPRYKIIEKKQPVAFWCNPISGHNTLYWYLQNLGQGPELLIRYENEEAVDDSQLPKDRFSAERLKGVDSTLKIQPAELGDSAVYLCASSLRGPGASGYNEQFFGPGTRLTVL.

The CDR3 DNA reads TGCGCCAGCAGCATCGAATCCCTGACAGGGGACACTGAAGCTTTCTTT. Translating it yields CASSIESLTGDTEAFF. The chain combines TRBV5-1 with TRBJ1-1; 8 nucleotides line up with TRBD1. V was pared by 4 bases and J by 3 bases, with 11 bases of the junction left unmatched. Germline CDR1 and CDR2: SGHRS and YFSETQ. The CDR3 contains 16 residues.

There are a few counts of this clonotype. The chain recombines TRBV7-3 with TRBJ2-5; D is possibly TRBD1 or TRBD2 (6 bases each). Germline V gene sequence: CDR1 SGHTA, CDR2 FQGTGA. There are 13 residues in the CDR3. Trimming left V 6 bases short and J 5 bases short, with 13 bases between. Written as DNA, the CDR3 is TGTGCCAGCAGTGGGCCGGGGGCCGAGACCCAGTACTTC. Protein product: CASSGPGAETQYF.

In its sample, this clonotype was seen a few times. V gene TRBV14 combines with J gene TRBJ1-4, with a weak D call TRBD1 (5 bases). Trimming took 3 bases from V and 5 from J, leaving 7 bases between them. Germline V CDR1 and CDR2: SGHDN, FVKESK. This CDR3 is 13 amino acids long. The DNA for the CDR3 is TGTGCCAGCAGCCAGAGGGGAAATGAAAAACTGTTTTTT. This translates into CASSQRGNEKLFF.

This chain connects TRBV2 to TRBJ2-7; a possible D gene is TRBD1 (5 bases). CDR1 is SNHLY, CDR2 FYNNEI, per germline. V dropped 6 bases and J dropped 0 bases, with 12 bases sitting between them. CDR3 size: 14 residues. CDR3 region: CASRRRVSSYEQYF. CDR3 nucleotide sequence: TGTGCCAGCAGGCGCAGGGTAAGCTCCTACGAGCAGTACTTC.

This chain connects TRBV5-1 to TRBJ2-2; 8 bases line up with TRBD1. The CDR3 consists of 16 residues. V lost 0 bases, J lost 2 bases, and 3 bases stayed unmatched. Germline V CDR1 and CDR2: SGHRS, YFSETQ. CDR3 in amino acids: CASSLGTGPNTGELFF. The CDR3 DNA sequence: TGCGCCAGCAGCTTGGGGACAGGGCCCAACACCGGGGAGCTGTTTTTT.

This clonotype has more than one count but fewer than ten. The J gene is TRBJ2-7, the V gene TRBV6-2 or TRBV6-3, with TRBD1 as a possible D gene (5 bases). The germline V gene encodes CDR1 MNHEY and CDR2 SVGEGT. The CDR3 extends over 12 amino acids. Trimming removed 5 bases at V and 3 bases at J, with 8 bases between. The CDR3: CASSPQGYEQYV. The DNA of the CDR3 is TGTGCCAGCAGTCCGCAGGGCTACGAGCAGTACGTC.

This clonotype was found a few times. V and J are TRBV5-1 and TRBJ2-4; TRBD2 might be the D (6 bases). V was clipped by 2 bases and J by 6 bases, with 15 bases between them. CDR3 size: 15 residues. Germline V lookup: CDR1 SGHRS, CDR2 YFSETQ. The CDR3 DNA sequence: TGCGCCAGCAGCTTTTCCGGGACTCCGATAAACATTCAGTACTTC. Its protein is CASSFSGTPINIQYF.

The rearrangement uses TRBV5-6 and TRBJ1-2, with 8 bases fitting TRBD1. J lost 2 bases, V lost 2 bases, and 5 bases had no gene match. From germline, CDR1 is SGHDT and CDR2 YYEEEE. This CDR3 is built from 15 residues. CDR3 sequence reads: CASSLSPGGNYGYTF. The DNA of the CDR3 is TGTGCCAGCAGCTTATCTCCAGGGGGCAACTATGGCTACACCTTC.

The chain carries TRBV4-1 and TRBJ2-5; D is unclear. There are 14 residues in the CDR3. The V end was cut by 1 base, the J end by 2 bases, with 8 bases between. Germline CDR1 and CDR2: MGHRA and YSYEKL. CDR3 sequence (DNA): TGCGCCAGCAGCCAAGTTCCAGGACAAGAGACCCAGTACTTC. This sequence encodes CASSQVPGQETQYF.

The chain is built from TRBV7-9 and TRBJ2-7; weak D call: TRBD1 (6 bases). The germline V and J ends were trimmed by 5 bases and 0 bases, with 11 bases remaining between them. The CDR3 contains 14 residues. Germline-derived CDR1 and CDR2 are SEHNR and FQNEAQ (reference sequence). The CDR3 spells CASSSYRASYEQYF. The DNA for the CDR3 is TGTGCCAGCAGCAGCTACAGGGCCTCCTACGAGCAGTACTTC.